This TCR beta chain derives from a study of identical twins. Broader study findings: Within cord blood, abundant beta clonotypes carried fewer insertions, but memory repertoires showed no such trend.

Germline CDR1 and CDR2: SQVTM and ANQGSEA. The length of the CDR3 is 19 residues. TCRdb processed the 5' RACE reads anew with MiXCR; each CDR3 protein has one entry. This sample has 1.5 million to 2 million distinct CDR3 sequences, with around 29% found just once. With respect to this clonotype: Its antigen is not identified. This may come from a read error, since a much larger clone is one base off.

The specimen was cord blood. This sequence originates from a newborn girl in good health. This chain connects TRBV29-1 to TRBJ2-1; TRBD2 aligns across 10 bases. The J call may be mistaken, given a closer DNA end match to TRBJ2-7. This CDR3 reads CSVEARSRETSGSYNEQYF. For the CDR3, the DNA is TGCAGCGTTGAAGCGAGGTCGAGGGAGACTAGCGGGTCCTACAATGAGCAGTACTTC.